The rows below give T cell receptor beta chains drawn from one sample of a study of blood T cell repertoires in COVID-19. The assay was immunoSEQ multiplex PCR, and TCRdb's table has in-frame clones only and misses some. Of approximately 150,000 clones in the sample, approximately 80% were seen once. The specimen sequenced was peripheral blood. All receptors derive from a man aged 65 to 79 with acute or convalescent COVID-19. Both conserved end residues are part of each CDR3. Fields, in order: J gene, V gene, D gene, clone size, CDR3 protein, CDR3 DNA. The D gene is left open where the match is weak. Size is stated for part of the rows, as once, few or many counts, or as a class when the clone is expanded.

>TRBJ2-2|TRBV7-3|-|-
CASSPGQGGSGELFF
TGTGCCAGCAGTCCAGGACAGGGAGGGTCCGGGGAGCTGTTTTTT
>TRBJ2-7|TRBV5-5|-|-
CASSLDGSYEQYF
TGTGCCAGCAGCTTGGACGGCTCCTACGAGCAGTACTTC
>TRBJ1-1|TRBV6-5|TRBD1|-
CASSYSRDRENTEAFF
TGTGCCAGCAGTTACTCCCGGGACAGGGAGAATACTGAAGCTTTCTTT
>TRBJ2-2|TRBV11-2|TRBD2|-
CASSLEGTTTGELFF
TGTGCCAGCAGCTTAGAGGGGACTACCACCGGGGAGCTGTTTTTT
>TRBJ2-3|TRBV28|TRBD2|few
CASRNGLAGITDTQYF
TGTGCCAGCAGAAACGGACTAGCGGGAATCACAGATACGCAGTATTTT
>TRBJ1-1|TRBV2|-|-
CASSALGQPGAFF
TGTGCCAGCAGTGCACTCGGACAGCCTGGGGCTTTCTTT
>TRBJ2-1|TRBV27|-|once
CASSLTVPPLANEQFF
TGTGCCAGCAGTTTAACGGTGCCCCCTCTAGCCAATGAGCAGTTCTTC
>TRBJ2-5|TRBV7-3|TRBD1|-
CASSASGTGGETQYF
TGTGCCAGCAGCGCCTCCGGGACAGGGGGGGAGACCCAGTACTTC
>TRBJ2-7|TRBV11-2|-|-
CASSSPTASYEQYF
TGTGCCAGCAGCTCCCCGACAGCCTCCTACGAGCAGTACTTC
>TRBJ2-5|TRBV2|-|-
CASSGAEVETQYF
TGTGCCAGCAGTGGAGCTGAGGTAGAGACCCAGTACTTC
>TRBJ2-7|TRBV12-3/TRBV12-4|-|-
CASSSDGNYEQYF
TGTGCCAGCAGTTCGGACGGGAACTACGAGCAGTACTTC
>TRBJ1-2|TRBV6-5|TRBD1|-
CASSRDRPDGYTF
TGTGCCAGCAGTCGGGACAGGCCCGACGGCTACACCTTC
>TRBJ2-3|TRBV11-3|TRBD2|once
CASSRGTSGRTDTQYF
TGTGCCAGCAGCAGGGGGACTAGCGGGAGGACAGATACGCAGTATTTT
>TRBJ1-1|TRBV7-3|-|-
CASSERGSNTEAFF
TGTGCCAGCAGCGAACGGGGATCAAACACTGAAGCTTTCTTT
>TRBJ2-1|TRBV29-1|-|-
CSAKAVFSGSAGGEQFF
TGCAGCGCCAAGGCCGTTTTTTCGGGATCCGCCGGCGGCGAGCAGTTCTTC
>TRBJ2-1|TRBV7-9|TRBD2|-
CASSLASGRAREQFF
TGTGCCAGCAGCTTAGCTAGCGGGAGGGCCCGGGAGCAGTTCTTC
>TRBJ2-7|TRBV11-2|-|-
CASSEARTDSYEQYF
TGTGCCAGCAGCGAAGCCCGGACAGATTCCTACGAGCAGTACTTC
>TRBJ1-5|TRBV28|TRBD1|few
CASSRQGAGVRTQHF
TGTGCCAGCAGTCGCCAGGGGGCGGGTGTAAGGACCCAGCATTTT
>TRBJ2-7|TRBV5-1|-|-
CASSYDSSSSYEQYF
TGCGCCAGCAGCTACGACTCCTCGAGCTCCTACGAGCAGTACTTC
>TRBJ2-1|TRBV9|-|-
CASSVTGSGSGEQFF
TGTGCCAGCAGCGTAACCGGGAGCGGTTCAGGTGAGCAGTTCTTC
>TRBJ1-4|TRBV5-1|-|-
CASSLSPVNEKLFF
TGCGCCAGCAGCTTGTCGCCAGTGAATGAAAAACTGTTTTTT
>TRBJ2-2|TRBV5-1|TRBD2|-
CASSPGLAGALNTGELFF
TGCGCCAGCAGCCCGGGACTAGCGGGGGCCCTTAACACCGGGGAGCTGTTTTTT
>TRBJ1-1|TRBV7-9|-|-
CASSVQFGDTEAFF
TGTGCCAGCAGCGTCCAATTCGGGGACACTGAAGCTTTCTTT
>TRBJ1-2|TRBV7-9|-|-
CASSLPRNYGYTF
TGTGCCAGCAGCTTGCCCAGAAACTATGGCTACACCTTC
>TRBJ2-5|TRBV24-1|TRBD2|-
CATTSGSGRETQYF
TGTGCCACCACTAGCGGGAGCGGGCGGGAGACCCAGTACTTC
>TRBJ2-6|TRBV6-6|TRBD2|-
CASSRLAGISGANVLTF
TGTGCCAGCAGCCGACTAGCGGGGATCTCTGGGGCCAACGTCCTGACTTTC
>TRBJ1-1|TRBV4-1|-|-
CASSQGRHSGGPSNTEAFF
TGCGCCAGCAGCCAAGGGCGTCATTCGGGGGGCCCCTCGAACACTGAAGCTTTCTTT
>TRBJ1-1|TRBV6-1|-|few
CASSDRGTEAFF
TGTGCCAGCAGTGACAGGGGCACTGAAGCTTTCTTT
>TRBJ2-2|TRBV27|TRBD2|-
CATREGKWTGELFF
TGTGCCACCAGGGAGGGCAAGTGGACCGGGGAGCTGTTTTTT
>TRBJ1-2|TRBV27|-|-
CASSLAGYGYTF
TGTGCCAGCAGTTTAGCCGGCTATGGCTACACCTTC
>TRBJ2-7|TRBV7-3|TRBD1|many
CASSLSMTGPHYEQYF
TGTGCCAGCAGCTTAAGTATGACAGGGCCTCACTACGAGCAGTACTTC
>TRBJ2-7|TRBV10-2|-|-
CASSESGGTASYEQYF
TGCGCCAGCAGTGAGTCGGGCGGGACAGCCTCCTACGAGCAGTACTTC
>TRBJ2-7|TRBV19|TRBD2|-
CASSASGTSGFYEQYF
TGTGCCAGTAGTGCCTCCGGGACTAGCGGCTTCTACGAGCAGTACTTC
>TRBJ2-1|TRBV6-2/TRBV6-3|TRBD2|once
CASSYTDVLAGTTITYNEQFF
TGTGCCAGCAGTTACACCGATGTACTAGCGGGAACAACTATAACCTACAATGAGCAGTTCTTC
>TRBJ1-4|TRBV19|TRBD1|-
CASSMGTDNEKLFF
TGTGCCAGTAGTATGGGGACAGATAATGAAAAACTGTTTTTT
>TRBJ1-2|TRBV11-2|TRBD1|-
CASSLQSGGYGYTF
TGTGCCAGCAGCTTACAGTCAGGGGGCTATGGCTACACCTTC
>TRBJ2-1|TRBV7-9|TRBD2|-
CASSTTWPTSGSDEQFF
TGTGCCAGCAGCACGACATGGCCGACTAGCGGGTCAGATGAGCAGTTCTTC
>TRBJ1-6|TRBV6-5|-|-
CASSYGVSPLHF
TGTGCCAGCAGTTACGGAGTTTCACCCCTCCACTTT
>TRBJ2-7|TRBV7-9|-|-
CASRRQGSGYEQYF
TGTGCCAGCAGACGACAGGGAAGCGGGTACGAGCAGTACTTC
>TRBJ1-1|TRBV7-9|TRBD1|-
CASSPGTGTEPNTEAFF
TGTGCCAGCAGCCCCGGGACAGGGACGGAACCGAACACTGAAGCTTTCTTT
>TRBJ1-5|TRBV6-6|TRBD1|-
CASSSDDRGGNQPQHF
TGTGCCAGCAGTTCTGACGACAGGGGAGGTAATCAGCCCCAGCATTTT
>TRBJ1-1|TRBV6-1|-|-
CASSAVIGRGNTEAFF
TGTGCCAGCAGTGCGGTAATTGGTCGAGGGAACACTGAAGCTTTCTTT
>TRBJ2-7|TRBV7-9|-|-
CASSFDSYEQYF
TGTGCCAGCAGCTTCGACAGTTACGAGCAGTACTTC
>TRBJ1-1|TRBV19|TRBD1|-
CASSIVQGHTEAFF
TGTGCCAGTAGTATTGTACAGGGGCACACTGAAGCTTTCTTT
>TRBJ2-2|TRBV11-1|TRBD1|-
CASRTGQANTGELFF
TGTGCCAGCAGAACCGGACAGGCGAACACCGGGGAGCTGTTTTTT
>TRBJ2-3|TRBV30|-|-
CAWSSSRGGADTQYF
TGTGCCTGGAGCTCCAGTCGCGGAGGAGCAGATACGCAGTATTTT
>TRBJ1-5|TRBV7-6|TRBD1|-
CASSPGQGNQPQHF
TGTGCCAGCAGCCCGGGACAGGGCAACCAGCCCCAGCATTTT
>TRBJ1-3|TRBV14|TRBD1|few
CASSRRQGLSGNTIYF
TGTGCCAGCAGCCGGAGACAGGGACTCTCTGGAAACACCATATATTTT
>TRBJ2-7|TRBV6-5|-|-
CASSNRESGYEQYF
TGTGCCAGCAGTAACAGGGAGAGTGGCTACGAGCAGTACTTC
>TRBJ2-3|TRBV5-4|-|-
CASSLETSTDTQYF
TGTGCCAGCAGCTTGGAGACTAGCACAGATACGCAGTATTTT
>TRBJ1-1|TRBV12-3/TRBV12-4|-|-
CASSLAGGTEAFF
TGTGCCAGCAGTTTAGCAGGGGGTACTGAAGCTTTCTTT
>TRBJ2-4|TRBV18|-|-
CASSQRAGDIQYF
TGTGCCAGCTCCCAACGCGCAGGGGACATTCAGTACTTC
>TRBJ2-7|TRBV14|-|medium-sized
CASSPHKNYEQYF
TGTGCCAGCAGCCCGCACAAGAACTACGAGCAGTACTTC
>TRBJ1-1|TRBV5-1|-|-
CASSGGVNTEAFF
TGCGCCAGCAGTGGGGGGGTTAACACTGAAGCTTTCTTT
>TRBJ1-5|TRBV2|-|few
CASLSGPSYGNQPQHF
TGTGCCAGCCTCTCTGGGCCCTCGTATGGCAATCAGCCCCAGCATTTT
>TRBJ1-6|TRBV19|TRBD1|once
CASSLYTGGRNSPLHF
TGTGCCAGTAGTCTCTATACAGGGGGAAGGAATTCACCCCTCCACTTT
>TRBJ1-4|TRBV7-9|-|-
CASNVNSPNEKLFF
TGTGCCAGCAACGTAAACAGCCCTAATGAAAAACTGTTTTTT